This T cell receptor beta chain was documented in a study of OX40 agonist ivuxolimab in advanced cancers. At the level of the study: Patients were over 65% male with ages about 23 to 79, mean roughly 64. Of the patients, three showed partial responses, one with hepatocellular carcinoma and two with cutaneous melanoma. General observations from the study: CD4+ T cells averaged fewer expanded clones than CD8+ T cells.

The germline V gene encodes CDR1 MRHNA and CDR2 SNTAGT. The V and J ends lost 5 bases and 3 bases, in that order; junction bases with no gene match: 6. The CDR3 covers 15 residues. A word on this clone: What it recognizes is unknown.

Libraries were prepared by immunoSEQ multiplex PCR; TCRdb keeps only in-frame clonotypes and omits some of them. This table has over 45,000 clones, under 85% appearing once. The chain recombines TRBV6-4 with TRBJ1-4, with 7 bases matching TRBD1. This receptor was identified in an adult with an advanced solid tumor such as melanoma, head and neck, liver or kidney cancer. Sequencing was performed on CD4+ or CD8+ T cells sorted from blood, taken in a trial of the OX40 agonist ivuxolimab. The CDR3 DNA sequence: TGTGCCAGCAGTCTCACCGGACAGGCTAATGAAAAACTGTTTTTT. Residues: CASSLTGQANEKLFF.